This paragraph covers one T cell receptor (beta chain) sequence. Antigen specificity is unknown. The entry originates in a study of OX40 agonist ivuxolimab in advanced cancers. General study points: CD8+ T cells were the subset that, on average, had more expanded clones than CD4+. At doses 0.1 to 3.0 mg/kg, CD4+ and CD8+ clones expanded.

The repertoire was sequenced with immunoSEQ multiplex PCR; TCRdb's copy has only in-frame clones and lacks some. Among over 80,000 clones listed, 92% were seen once. The CDR3 has 14 amino acids. Germline V gene data show CDR1 as SEHNR and CDR2 as FQNEAQ (reference sequence). Trimming cost V 5 bases and J 8 bases; bases outside gene matches: 9. The chain is built from TRBV7-9 and TRBJ1-1; TRBD1 matches 9 bases. The sequences come from CD4+ or CD8+ T cells sorted from blood, collected in a trial of the OX40 agonist ivuxolimab. This clonotype originated in an adult with an advanced solid tumor such as melanoma, head and neck, liver or kidney cancer. CDR3 loop: CASSLGTGKVEAFF. The CDR3 nucleotides are TGTGCCAGCAGCCTAGGGACAGGGAAGGTGGAAGCTTTCTTT.